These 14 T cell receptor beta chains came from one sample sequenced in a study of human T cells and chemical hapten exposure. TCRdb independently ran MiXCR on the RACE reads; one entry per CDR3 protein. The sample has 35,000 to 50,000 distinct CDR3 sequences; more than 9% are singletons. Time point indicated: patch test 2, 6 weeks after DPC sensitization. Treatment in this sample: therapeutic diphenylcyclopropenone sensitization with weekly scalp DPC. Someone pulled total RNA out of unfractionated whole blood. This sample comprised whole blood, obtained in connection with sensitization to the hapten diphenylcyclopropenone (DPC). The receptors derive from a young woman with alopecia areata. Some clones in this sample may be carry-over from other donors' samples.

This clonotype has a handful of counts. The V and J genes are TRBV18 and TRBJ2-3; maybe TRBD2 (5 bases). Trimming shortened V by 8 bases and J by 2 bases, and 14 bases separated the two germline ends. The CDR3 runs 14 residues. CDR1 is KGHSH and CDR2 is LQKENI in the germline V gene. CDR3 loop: CASPSPLATDTQYF. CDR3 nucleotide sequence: TGTGCCAGCCCCTCTCCCCTAGCCACAGATACGCAGTATTTT.

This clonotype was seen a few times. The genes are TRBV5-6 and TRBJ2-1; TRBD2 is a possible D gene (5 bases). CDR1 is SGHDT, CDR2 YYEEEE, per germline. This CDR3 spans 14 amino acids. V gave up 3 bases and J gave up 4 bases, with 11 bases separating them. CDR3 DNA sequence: TGTGCCAGCAGCTCGACACTAGATTACAATGAGCAGTTCTTC. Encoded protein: CASSSTLDYNEQFF.

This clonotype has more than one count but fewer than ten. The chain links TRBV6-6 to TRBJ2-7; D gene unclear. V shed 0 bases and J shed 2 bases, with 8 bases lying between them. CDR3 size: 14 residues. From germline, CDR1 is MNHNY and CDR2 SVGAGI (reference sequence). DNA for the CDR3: TGTGCCAGCAGTTACTCGGCGGCCACCTACGAGCAGTACTTC. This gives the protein CASSYSAATYEQYF.

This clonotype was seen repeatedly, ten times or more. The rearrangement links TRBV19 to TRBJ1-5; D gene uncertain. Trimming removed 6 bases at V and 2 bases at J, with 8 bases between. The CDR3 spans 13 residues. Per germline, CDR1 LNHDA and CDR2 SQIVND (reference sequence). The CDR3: CASSSAGNQPQHF. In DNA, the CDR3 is TGTGCCAGTAGCTCGGCAGGCAATCAGCCCCAGCATTTT.

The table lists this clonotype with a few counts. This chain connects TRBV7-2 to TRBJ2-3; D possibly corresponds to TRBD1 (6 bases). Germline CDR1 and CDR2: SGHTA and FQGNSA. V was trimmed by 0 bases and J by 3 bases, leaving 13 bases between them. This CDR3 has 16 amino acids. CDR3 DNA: TGTGCCAGCAGCTTAGCGGTGCAGGGGCGAACAGATACGCAGTATTTT. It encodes CASSLAVQGRTDTQYF. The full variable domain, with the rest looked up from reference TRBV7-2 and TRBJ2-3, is GAGVSQSPSNKVTEKGKDVELRCDPISGHTALYWYRQSLGQGLEFLIYFQGNSAPDKSGLPSDRFSAERTGGSVSTLTIQRTQQEDSAVYLCASSLAVQGRTDTQYFGPGTRLTVL.

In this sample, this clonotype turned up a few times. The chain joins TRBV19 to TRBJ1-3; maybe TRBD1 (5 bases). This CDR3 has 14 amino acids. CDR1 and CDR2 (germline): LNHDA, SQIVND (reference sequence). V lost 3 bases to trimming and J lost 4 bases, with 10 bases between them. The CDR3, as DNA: TGTGCCAGTAGTATGGGGCTCGCCGGAAACACCATATATTTT. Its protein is CASSMGLAGNTIYF.

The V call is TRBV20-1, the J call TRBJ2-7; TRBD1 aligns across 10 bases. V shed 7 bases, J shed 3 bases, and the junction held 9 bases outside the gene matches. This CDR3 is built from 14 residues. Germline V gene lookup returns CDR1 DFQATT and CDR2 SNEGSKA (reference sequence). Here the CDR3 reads CSGRGQGFGYEQYF. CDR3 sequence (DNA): TGCAGTGGTCGGGGACAGGGGTTTGGCTACGAGCAGTACTTC.

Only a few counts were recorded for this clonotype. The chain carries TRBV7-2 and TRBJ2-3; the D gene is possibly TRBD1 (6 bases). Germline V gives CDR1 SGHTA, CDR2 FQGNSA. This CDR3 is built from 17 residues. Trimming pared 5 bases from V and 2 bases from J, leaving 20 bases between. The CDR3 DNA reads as TGTGCCAGCAGCGAGGAAGAAATGGACAGCTTCACAGATACGCAGTATTTT. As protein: CASSEEEMDSFTDTQYF.

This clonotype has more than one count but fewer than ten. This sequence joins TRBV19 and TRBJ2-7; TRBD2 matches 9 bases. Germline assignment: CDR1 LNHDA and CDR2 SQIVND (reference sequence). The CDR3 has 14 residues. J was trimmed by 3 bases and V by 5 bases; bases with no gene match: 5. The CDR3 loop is CASSASGGIYEQYF. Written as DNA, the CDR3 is TGTGCCAGTAGTGCCAGCGGGGGGATCTACGAGCAGTACTTC.

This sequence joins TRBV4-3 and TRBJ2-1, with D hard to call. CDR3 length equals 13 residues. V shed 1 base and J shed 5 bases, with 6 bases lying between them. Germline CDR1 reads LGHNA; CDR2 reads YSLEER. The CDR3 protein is CASSQGRNNEQFF. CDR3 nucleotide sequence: TGCGCCAGCAGCCAAGGCCGCAACAATGAGCAGTTCTTC.

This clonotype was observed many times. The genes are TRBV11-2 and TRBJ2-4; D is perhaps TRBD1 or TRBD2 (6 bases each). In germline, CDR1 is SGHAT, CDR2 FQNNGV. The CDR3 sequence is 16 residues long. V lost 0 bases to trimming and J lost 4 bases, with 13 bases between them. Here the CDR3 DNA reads TGTGCCAGCAGCTTAGATCGAGGGGGGCTGAAAAACATTCAGTACTTC. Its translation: CASSLDRGGLKNIQYF.

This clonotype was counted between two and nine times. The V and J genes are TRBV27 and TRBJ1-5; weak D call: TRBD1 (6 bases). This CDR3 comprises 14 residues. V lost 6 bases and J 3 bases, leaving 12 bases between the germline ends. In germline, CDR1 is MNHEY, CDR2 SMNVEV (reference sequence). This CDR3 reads CASSLGGYNQPQHF. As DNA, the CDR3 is TGTGCCAGCAGCCTAGGGGGTTACAATCAGCCCCAGCATTTT.

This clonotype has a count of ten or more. The DNA for the CDR3 is TGTGCCAGCTCACCCGAAACAGGGGAGGTTTCACCCCTCCACTTT. Protein: CASSPETGEVSPLHF. The rearrangement links TRBV18 to TRBJ1-6, with 7 bases that match TRBD1. There are 15 residues in the CDR3. Per the germline V gene, CDR1 is KGHSH and CDR2 is LQKENI. After removal of 3 bases from V and 9 bases from J, the junction contained 8 bases not matched to a gene.

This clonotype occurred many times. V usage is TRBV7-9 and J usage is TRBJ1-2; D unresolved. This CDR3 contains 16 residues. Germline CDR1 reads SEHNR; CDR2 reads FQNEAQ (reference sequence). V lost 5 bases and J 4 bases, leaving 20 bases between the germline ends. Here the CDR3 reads CASSTYGTAASYGYTF. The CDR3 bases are TGTGCCAGCAGCACCTACGGAACAGCCGCGTCCTATGGCTACACCTTC.